A selection of T cell receptor beta chains follows, all from one sample in a study of T cell changes during pregnancy in multiple sclerosis. The table came from immunoSEQ multiplex PCR; TCRdb's copy has only in-frame clones and leaves some out. In the table there are around 48,000 clones, around 90% of which are singletons. Sequenced here: CD4+ T cells from peripheral blood mononuclear cells, sampled in the second trimester of pregnancy. The receptors were sampled from a female donor with multiple sclerosis, enrolled in a pregnancy study. CDR3s include the opening cysteine and the closing phenylalanine or tryptophan. D genes are given only for firm matches. Clone size, where shown, is once, few, many, or a class for clones that have expanded.

cdr3_aa	cdr3_nt	d_call	v_call	j_call	clone_size
CASSRGPDTEAFF	TGTGCCAGCAGCAGGGGGCCTGACACTGAAGCTTTCTTT	TRBD1	TRBV6-1	TRBJ1-1	-
CASSVQGAGGYTF	TGTGCCAGTAGTGTACAGGGGGCCGGTGGCTACACCTTC	TRBD1	TRBV19	TRBJ1-2	-
CSVEIPAGGKTGELFF	TGCAGCGTTGAAATTCCAGCGGGAGGAAAAACCGGGGAGCTGTTTTTT	TRBD2	TRBV29-1	TRBJ2-2	-
CASSFGWTGAQPQHF	TGTGCCAGCAGCTTTGGGTGGACAGGGGCACAGCCCCAGCATTTT	TRBD1	TRBV5-6	TRBJ1-5	few
CASSRGGSEGTDTQYF	TGTGCCAGCAGCCGAGGGGGAAGTGAGGGCACAGATACGCAGTATTTT	-	TRBV14	TRBJ2-3	few
CASSYSLGQVSGYTF	TGTGCCAGCAGTTACTCACTGGGACAGGTGAGCGGCTACACCTTC	TRBD1	TRBV6-5	TRBJ1-2	-
CASSLAGQGVNYGYTF	TGCGCCAGCAGCCTGGCGGGACAGGGTGTAAACTATGGCTACACCTTC	TRBD1	TRBV4-1	TRBJ1-2	-
CASRQQGANTEAFF	TGCGCCAGCAGACAACAGGGGGCGAACACTGAAGCTTTCTTT	TRBD1	TRBV5-1	TRBJ1-1	-
CAWSVLAGVQETQYF	TGTGCCTGGAGTGTTCTAGCGGGCGTCCAAGAGACCCAGTACTTC	TRBD2	TRBV30	TRBJ2-5	-
CASRSGGNTEAFF	TGTGCCAGCAGGTCAGGGGGGAACACTGAAGCTTTCTTT	TRBD1	TRBV28	TRBJ1-1	few
CASSRDGGRDIQYF	TGTGCCAGCAGCCGGGACGGAGGGAGAGACATTCAGTACTTC	-	TRBV5-6	TRBJ2-4	-
CASSDGMETDTQYF	TGCGCCAGCAGTGACGGGATGGAAACAGATACGCAGTATTTT	-	TRBV10-1	TRBJ2-3	-
CASSLGGTANYGYTF	TGTGCCAGCAGCTTAGGCGGGACAGCTAACTATGGCTACACCTTC	TRBD1	TRBV7-9	TRBJ1-2	-
CASSPHTGQEYEQYF	TGCGCCAGCAGCCCTCACACGGGACAGGAGTACGAGCAGTACTTC	TRBD1	TRBV4-1	TRBJ2-7	-
CASSPLGPPNEKLFF	TGTGCCAGCTCACCACTTGGGCCCCCAAATGAAAAACTGTTTTTT	-	TRBV18	TRBJ1-4	-
CASSFRTGGDYEQYF	TGTGCCAGCAGCTTCAGGACAGGGGGAGACTACGAGCAGTACTTC	TRBD1	TRBV11-3	TRBJ2-7	once
CASSPPIRGNEQYF	TGTGCCAGCTCACCACCGATCAGGGGCAACGAGCAGTACTTC	-	TRBV18	TRBJ2-7	-
CASSLTLQGAHGYTF	TGCGCCAGCAGCTTGACACTACAGGGGGCCCATGGCTACACCTTC	TRBD1	TRBV5-1	TRBJ1-2	once
CASSVQGGEKLFF	TGTGCCAGTAGTGTCCAGGGTGGAGAAAAACTGTTTTTT	-	TRBV19	TRBJ1-4	-
CASSGYGGYEQYF	TGCGCCAGCAGCGGTTACGGGGGCTACGAGCAGTACTTC	-	TRBV5-1	TRBJ2-7	-
CASSSHLGLAEDTDTQYF	TGTGCCAGCAGTTCGCACCTCGGACTAGCGGAAGACACAGATACGCAGTATTTT	TRBD2	TRBV28	TRBJ2-3	-
CASSLNQGPYNEQFF	TGTGCCAGCAGCTTAAACCAGGGCCCCTACAATGAGCAGTTCTTC	-	TRBV11-3	TRBJ2-1	-
CASRRTRDRGITEAFF	TGTGCCAGTAGGAGGACCCGGGACAGGGGAATCACTGAAGCTTTCTTT	TRBD1	TRBV19	TRBJ1-1	-
CSVEVEWETQYF	TGCAGCGTTGAGGTGGAGTGGGAGACCCAGTACTTC	-	TRBV29-1	TRBJ2-5	-
CASSSGGFGNQPQHF	TGTGCCAGCAGCTCGGGAGGGTTCGGCAATCAGCCCCAGCATTTT	-	TRBV7-8	TRBJ1-5	-
CASSVKGGTDTQYF	TGTGCCAGCAGTGTAAAGGGGGGCACAGATACGCAGTATTTT	-	TRBV6-4	TRBJ2-3	-
CSARGDNEQFF	TGCAGTGCTAGGGGCGACAATGAGCAGTTCTTC	-	TRBV20-1	TRBJ2-1	-
CASSARKTGTENTEAFF	TGTGCCAGCAGCGCCCGGAAAACCGGGACAGAGAACACTGAAGCTTTCTTT	-	TRBV21-1	TRBJ1-1	-
CASSVVMLAGRNEQFF	TGTGCCAGCAGCGTAGTAATGCTAGCGGGAAGGAATGAGCAGTTCTTC	TRBD2	TRBV9	TRBJ2-1	-
CASSLDRVTDTQYF	TGTGCCAGCAGTTTGGACAGGGTTACAGATACGCAGTATTTT	TRBD1	TRBV7-9	TRBJ2-3	-
CASSFFGQGTEQFF	TGCGCCAGCAGCTTTTTCGGACAGGGAACTGAGCAGTTCTTC	TRBD1	TRBV5-1	TRBJ2-1	-
CASSLLQAQETQYF	TGTGCCAGCAGCTTGCTTCAGGCTCAAGAGACCCAGTACTTC	-	TRBV5-6	TRBJ2-5	-
CASSAGLANTGELFF	TGTGCCAGTAGTGCGGGACTAGCGAACACCGGGGAGCTGTTTTTT	TRBD2	TRBV19	TRBJ2-2	-
CASSYGLAPSYNEQFF	TGCGCCAGCAGCTATGGACTAGCCCCATCCTACAATGAGCAGTTCTTC	TRBD2	TRBV5-1	TRBJ2-1	-
CASSRDKFHGYTF	TGTGCCAGTAGCCGGGACAAGTTCCATGGCTACACCTTC	-	TRBV6-5	TRBJ1-2	-
CASSYGTSGNTDTQYF	TGTGCCAGCAGCTACGGAACTAGCGGAAACACAGATACGCAGTATTTT	TRBD2	TRBV5-5	TRBJ2-3	-
CAAELGGETQYF	TGCGCCGCAGAGCTAGGTGGTGAGACCCAGTACTTC	-	TRBV2	TRBJ2-5	-
CASSLALKSRSSTDTQYF	TGCGCCAGCAGCTTGGCCTTGAAATCGAGATCTAGCACAGATACGCAGTATTTT	-	TRBV5-1	TRBJ2-3	-
CSVEASGQGNNEQFF	TGCAGCGTTGAAGCTAGCGGTCAGGGGAACAATGAGCAGTTCTTC	-	TRBV29-1	TRBJ2-1	-
CASSIEGAVGELFF	TGTGCCAGTAGTATAGAAGGAGCAGTCGGGGAGCTGTTTTTT	-	TRBV19	TRBJ2-2	few
CASSPRGGGDDGYTF	TGTGCCAGCTCACCACGCGGAGGGGGGGACGATGGCTACACCTTC	-	TRBV18	TRBJ1-2	-
CASSLLSGANVLTF	TGTGCCAGCAGTTTATTGTCTGGGGCCAACGTCCTGACTTTC	-	TRBV6-5	TRBJ2-6	-
CASSPPQGRGKTQYF	TGTGCCAGCAGCCCACCCCAGGGGCGGGGGAAGACCCAGTACTTC	-	TRBV5-4	TRBJ2-5	-
CASSLGDLRDTEAFF	TGCGCCAGCAGCTTAGGGGACTTAAGGGACACTGAAGCTTTCTTT	-	TRBV5-1	TRBJ1-1	once
CASSLVTGANVLTF	TGTGCCAGCAGCCTAGTTACGGGTGCCAACGTCCTGACTTTC	-	TRBV11-2	TRBJ2-6	-